Following are 12 T cell receptor beta chains from one sample sequenced in a study of spatial heterogeneity in lung cancer. TCRdb used MiXCR to reprocess the 5' RACE reads, holding one entry per CDR3 protein. This sample has some 50,000 distinct CDR3 sequences, with 7.6% found just once. The sample's time point: sample taken at primary tumor resection. Sequencing was performed on whole RNA extracted from tumor and nontumor lung tissue, or from frozen PBMC, and the material was left unsorted. Material: PBMCs, obtained at surgery. The source is a female donor with early-stage non-small cell lung cancer.

The chain joins TRBV12-3 or TRBV12-4 to TRBJ2-5; 7 nucleotides match TRBD2. The V gene end was trimmed by 3 bases and the J gene end by 5 bases; junction bases not matched to a gene: 18. The CDR3 has 18 residues. CDR3 sequence (DNA): TGTGCCAGCAGTTTCTTTGGGGGAACTAGCGACCGTACGGAGACCCAGTACTTC. Protein: CASSFFGGTSDRTETQYF.

V gene TRBV20-1 combines with J gene TRBJ1-2; no clear D. The CDR3 is 12 amino acids. V was pared by 3 bases and J by 2 bases, with 7 bases between. Germline CDR1 reads DFQATT; CDR2 reads SNEGSKA (reference sequence). The chain's CDR3 is CSASNTNYGYTF. The CDR3 nucleotides read TGCAGTGCTAGTAACACCAACTATGGCTACACCTTC.

This clonotype was picked up a small number of times. The chain combines TRBV6-2 or TRBV6-3 with TRBJ2-5, with 13 nucleotides matching TRBD2. After removal of 8 bases from V and 5 bases from J, the junction contained 5 bases not matched to a gene. From germline, CDR1 is MNHEY and CDR2 SVGEGT. The CDR3 sequence is 14 residues long. The CDR3 loop reads CASRTSGGLETQYF. CDR3 nucleotides: TGTGCCAGCCGGACTAGCGGGGGACTTGAGACCCAGTACTTC.

This clonotype was seen ten or more times. The CDR3 bases are TGTGCCAGCAGTTACCCGGCTCAGCAGTTCTTC. This codes for CASSYPAQQFF. The rearrangement links TRBV6-2 or TRBV6-3 to TRBJ2-1; no clear D gene. Trimming stripped 2 bases from V and 11 bases from J, with 7 bases between. Germline CDR1 reads MNHEY; CDR2 reads SVGEGT. The CDR3 is 11 amino acids.

This clonotype was recorded a few times. The chain links TRBV23-1 to TRBJ2-1; tentatively, D is TRBD1 (6 bases). TRBV23-1 is sorted into the ORF group, with uncertain function. The CDR3 is 17 amino acids. V was shortened by 4 bases and J by 4 bases, with 20 bases between the two germline ends. In nucleotides, the CDR3 is TGCGCCAGCAGTCTTCCTTTACAGGGTACTAGGTACAATGAGCAGTTCTTC. It encodes CASSLPLQGTRYNEQFF.

This clonotype was counted between two and nine times. The chain employs TRBV5-4 and TRBJ2-3; D call uncertain. V lost 4 bases and J 5 bases, leaving 8 bases between the germline ends. The length of the CDR3 is 12 residues. Germline CDR1 SGHNT, CDR2 YYREEE (reference sequence). In nucleotides, the CDR3 is TGTGCCAGCAGCCAGATTTTAGATACGCAGTATTTT. Its protein is CASSQILDTQYF.

This clonotype was seen a handful of times. The CDR3 sequence is CASSLGGRGPRATDTQYF. The DNA of the CDR3 is TGCGCCAGCAGCTTGGGCGGGCGGGGGCCCCGGGCCACAGATACGCAGTATTTT. The chain couples TRBV5-1 to TRBJ2-3; possible D gene TRBD2, 7 bases. This CDR3 comprises 18 residues. Germline V CDR1 and CDR2: SGHRS, YFSETQ. V was cut by 0 bases and J by 2 bases, with 19 bases left in between.

This clonotype appeared a few times. V is TRBV5-1 and J is TRBJ2-3; 9 positions agree with TRBD1. This CDR3 has 17 amino acids. Germline-derived CDR1 and CDR2 are SGHRS and YFSETQ. After removal of 3 bases from V and 2 bases from J, the junction contained 10 bases not matched to a gene. CDR3 amino acids: CASSSGQGRGSTDTQYF. CDR3 nucleotides: TGCGCCAGCAGCTCGGGACAGGGTCGGGGGTCCACAGATACGCAGTATTTT.

This clonotype occurred many times. The chain combines TRBV14 with TRBJ1-2; TRBD1 might be the D (6 bases). The CDR3 contains 13 residues. The V and J ends lost 5 bases and 0 bases respectively, with 7 bases between them. From germline, CDR1 is SGHDN and CDR2 FVKESK. This CDR3 reads CASSRTANYGYTF. In DNA form, the CDR3 reads TGTGCCAGCAGCAGGACAGCTAACTATGGCTACACCTTC.

This clonotype was detected ten times or more. The chain links TRBV4-2 to TRBJ2-3; D remains unclear. CDR3 length: 16 amino acids. Trimming took 0 bases from V and 0 from J, leaving 10 bases between them. Looked up from germline, CDR1 is LGHNA and CDR2 is YNFKEQ. For the CDR3, the DNA is TGTGCCAGCAGCCAAGAGGTCCAGGCTAGCACAGATACGCAGTATTTT. It encodes CASSQEVQASTDTQYF.

The rearrangement joins TRBV20-1 to TRBJ1-4, with TRBD1 matching 7 bases. This CDR3 has 15 residues. Germline assignment: CDR1 DFQATT and CDR2 SNEGSKA (reference sequence). The ends lost 0 bases at V and 11 bases at J; junction bases unmatched: 12. CDR3 nucleotide sequence: TGCAGTGCTAGAGAAGGGGCCTCCGGGACAGACAAACTGTTTTTT. Protein sequence: CSAREGASGTDKLFF.

This clonotype was counted between two and nine times. The gene calls are TRBV21-1 and TRBJ1-5; the tabulated D call, TRBD1, remains unverified against the DNA. TRBV21-1 is given as a pseudogene. This CDR3 has 18 residues. In DNA, the CDR3 is TGTGCCAGCAGCTATCCCAGACGGTCAGGGTTTGACAATCAGCCCCAGCATTTT. This sequence encodes CASSYPRRSGFDNQPQHF.